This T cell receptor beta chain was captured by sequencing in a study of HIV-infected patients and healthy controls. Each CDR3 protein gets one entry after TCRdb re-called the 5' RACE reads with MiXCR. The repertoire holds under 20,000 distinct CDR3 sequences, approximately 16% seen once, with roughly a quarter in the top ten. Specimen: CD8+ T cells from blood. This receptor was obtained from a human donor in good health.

CDR3 coding DNA: TGTGCCAGCAGCGTAGAACCAAACTTCTACAATGAGCAGTTCTTC. This gives the protein CASSVEPNFYNEQFF. This rearrangement joins TRBV9 to TRBJ2-1; D is ambiguous. The V gene lost 0 bases and the J gene lost 3 bases, with 10 bases spanning the gap. This CDR3 spans 15 amino acids. Germline CDR1 reads SGDLS; CDR2 reads YYNGEE.